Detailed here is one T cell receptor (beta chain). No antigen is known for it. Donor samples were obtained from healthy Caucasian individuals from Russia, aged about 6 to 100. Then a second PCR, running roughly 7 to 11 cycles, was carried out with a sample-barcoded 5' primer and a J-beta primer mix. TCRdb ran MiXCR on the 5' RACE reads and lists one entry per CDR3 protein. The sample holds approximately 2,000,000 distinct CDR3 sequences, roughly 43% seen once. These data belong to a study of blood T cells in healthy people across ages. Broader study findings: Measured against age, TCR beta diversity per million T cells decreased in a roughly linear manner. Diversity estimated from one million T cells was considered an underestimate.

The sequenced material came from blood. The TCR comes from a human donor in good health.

The CDR3 spells CASSPRTGGVGSYGYTF. Written as DNA, the CDR3 is TGTGCCAGCAGTCCGCGGACAGGGGGAGTGGGTAGCTATGGCTACACCTTC. V gene TRBV27 combines with J gene TRBJ1-2, with TRBD1 identical over 10 bases. The V and J ends lost 5 bases and 4 bases, in that order; junction bases with no gene match: 13. The CDR3 runs to 17 residues. Germline lookup yields CDR1 MNHEY and CDR2 SMNVEV (reference sequence).